The 14 T cell receptor beta chains below come from one sample, sequenced in a study of regulatory T cells in long-lasting Graves disease. Time point noted: newly diagnosed GD, antithyroid drugs for less than 3 months. The TCR library was made from RNA that had been extracted from PBMCs in TRIzol. iRepertoire HTBI primers and Arm-PCR of CDR3 regions built TCR beta libraries. TCRdb reprocessed the multiplex PCR reads via MiXCR and lists one record per CDR3 protein. The sample records a few hundred thousand distinct CDR3 sequences, approximately 12% being singletons. These sequences were also reported in another study, on T cells in Graves' hyperthyroidism and ophthalmopathy.

Sequenced here: peripheral blood mononuclear cells (PBMCs), sampled at new diagnosis, from a patient treated with antithyroid drugs. The receptors were gathered from a woman younger than 35 with Graves disease.

This clonotype was found a few times. The V and J genes are TRBV5-4 and TRBJ2-1; 8 nucleotides line up with TRBD1. Germline CDR1 and CDR2: SGHNT and YYREEE (reference sequence). The CDR3 spans 14 residues. J lost 8 bases, V lost 4 bases, and 8 bases had no gene match. Here the CDR3 reads CASSGQGGRHEQFF. CDR3 coding DNA: TGTGCCAGCAGCGGACAGGGTGGTCGGCATGAGCAGTTCTTC.

At least ten counts were recorded for this clonotype. V usage is TRBV2 and J usage is TRBJ1-5; 8 bases match TRBD1. The CDR3 length is 17 residues. CDR1 SNHLY and CDR2 FYNNEI come from the germline V gene. V was pared by 1 base and J by 4 bases, with 9 bases of the junction left unmatched. CDR3 residues: CASSEGAGGYMNQPQHF. The CDR3 coding sequence is TGTGCCAGCAGTGAAGGGGCAGGGGGCTATATGAATCAGCCCCAGCATTTT.

As to this clonotype: The junction shows a germline mismatch at one end, possibly a read error. V is TRBV4-1 and J is TRBJ1-1; D is possibly TRBD1 (6 bases). The CDR3 is 15 amino acids. Germline CDR1 MGHRA, CDR2 YSYEKL. DNA of the CDR3: TGCGTCAGCAGCCAAGCGACAGGATTGAACACTGAAGCTTTCTTT. Translating gives CVSSQATGLNTEAFF.

This clonotype was observed a few times. Mismatch with germline at one junction end may stem from a read error. CDR3 nucleotide sequence: TGTGCCACCAGTGAAACCGGGACTAGGATCCTCTTC. Residues: CATSETGTRILF. The J gene is TRBJ2-1, the V gene TRBV24-1, with 8 bases aligning to TRBD2. The germline CDR1 and CDR2 sequences are KGHDR and SFDVKD. This CDR3 contains 12 residues.

This clonotype has just a few counts. The J gene is TRBJ2-1, the V gene TRBV12-3 or TRBV12-4, with TRBD2 identical over 10 bases. Trimming cost V 6 bases and J 8 bases; bases outside gene matches: 10. This CDR3 has 15 amino acids. The CDR3 sequence is CASSYGLAAAHEQFF. The CDR3 DNA sequence: TGTGCCAGCAGCTACGGACTAGCGGCCGCCCATGAGCAGTTCTTC.

A few counts support this clonotype. V is TRBV4-3 and J is TRBJ2-1; TRBD2 matches 11 bases. Per germline, CDR1 LGHNA and CDR2 YSLEER. The J segment lost 3 bases and the V segment lost 4 bases, leaving 5 bases of the junction unmatched. This CDR3 is 16 amino acids long. For the CDR3, the DNA is TGCGCCAGCAGCCTACGACTAGCGGGATTCTACAATGAGCAGTTCTTC. Its translation is CASSLRLAGFYNEQFF.

This clonotype was detected many times. The CDR3 nucleotides read TGCAGTGCCTCGGTAGCGGGAAAAAAGGCAGATACGCAGTATTTT. As protein: CSASVAGKKADTQYF. The V call is TRBV20-1, the J call TRBJ2-3; 8 bases map to TRBD2. Losses at the gene ends were 6 bases for V and 4 bases for J; bases not matched to a gene: 12. The CDR3 covers 15 residues. Germline V gene lookup returns CDR1 DFQATT and CDR2 SNEGSKA (reference sequence).

The rearrangement uses TRBV5-1 and TRBJ2-1, with 11 bases that match TRBD1. Germline CDR1 and CDR2: SGHRS and YFSETQ. The CDR3 has 14 residues. The V and J ends lost 7 bases and 8 bases, in that order; junction bases with no gene match: 8. The DNA of the CDR3 is TGCGCCAGCGGAAGGACAGGGGGCAAGGATGAGCAGTTCTTC. This translates into CASGRTGGKDEQFF.

This clonotype has a count of ten or more. The rearrangement uses TRBV28 and TRBJ2-6; no firm D call. Germline CDR1 and CDR2: MDHEN and SYDVKM. V was clipped by 7 bases and J by 4 bases, with 11 bases between them. The CDR3 runs to 14 residues. Here the CDR3 reads CASNTKAGANVLTF. The CDR3, as DNA: TGTGCCAGCAATACCAAGGCGGGGGCCAACGTCCTGACTTTC.

About this clonotype: This likely came from a read error, as a far larger clone is one base away. The chain couples TRBV11-3 to TRBJ2-3; 9 nucleotides line up with TRBD1. The CDR3 has 14 amino acids. CDR1 and CDR2 from the germline V gene are SGHNT and YENEEA. The CDR3: CASGTGLGSTEALF. CDR3 in DNA: TGTGCCAGCGGGACAGGGTTAGGGAGCACTGAAGCTCTCTTT.

This clonotype was detected a few times. The chain combines TRBV3-1 with TRBJ1-1, with D maybe TRBD1 (5 bases). Trimming stripped 1 base from V and 1 base from J, with 10 bases between. This CDR3 has 15 amino acids. Germline CDR1 reads LGHDT; CDR2 reads YNNKEL (reference sequence). The CDR3 DNA reads TGTGCCAGCAGCCAAGGGGGCAGGGAGAACACTGAAGCTTTCTTT. Protein: CASSQGGRENTEAFF.

The chain has TRBV15 and TRBJ1-4; D is uncertain. V was cut by 2 bases and J by 8 bases, with 15 bases left in between. Germline V gives CDR1 LNHNV, CDR2 YYDKDF (reference sequence). This CDR3 is built from 15 residues. CDR3 region: CATSRSTPGKEKLFF. The CDR3 DNA follows: TGTGCCACCAGCAGATCGACCCCGGGGAAGGAAAAACTGTTTTTT.

This clonotype has a count of ten or more. J is TRBJ2-5 and V is TRBV20-1; 13 positions agree with TRBD2. This CDR3 is built from 17 residues. CDR1 is DFQATT and CDR2 is SNEGSKA in the germline V gene (reference sequence). J was trimmed by 5 bases and V by 3 bases; bases with no gene match: 12. CDR3 in DNA: TGCAGTGCTAGTTCGGGACTAGCGGGATCCTTTTACGAGACCCAGTACTTC. This translates into CSASSGLAGSFYETQYF.

This clonotype showed up many times. The V call is TRBV18, the J call TRBJ2-3, with TRBD2 identical over 8 bases. The CDR3 is 17 residues long. V gave up 5 bases and J gave up 0 bases; unmatched junction bases: 10. Per germline, CDR1 KGHSH and CDR2 LQKENI. The CDR3 sequence is CASSSGRSGGSTDTQYF. The CDR3 region has the DNA TGTGCCAGCTCATCCGGACGGAGCGGGGGCAGCACAGATACGCAGTATTTT.